This T cell receptor beta chain was documented in a study of Graves' ophthalmopathy and Graves' hyperthyroidism. Study-wide results and caveats: As the model predicted ophthalmopathy progression, it achieved a sensitivity of 55% to 71% and a specificity of about 72%.

Pregnant or lactating patients and those with other autoimmune diseases or uncontrolled infections were excluded. PBMCs were isolated from an approximately 10 ml sample of fresh peripheral blood. Amplification from RNA transcripts yielded the TCR beta CDR3 regions. Amplification began with first-round RT-PCR using HTBI primers, then second-round multiplex PCR was performed. Using its own MiXCR run on the multiplex PCR reads, TCRdb lists one record per CDR3 protein. The table shows under 400,000 distinct CDR3 sequences, with 15% to 20% occurring only once. This CDR3 contains 15 residues. Trimming left V 2 bases short and J 5 bases short, with 15 bases between. This clonotype occurred many times. Its antigen is unknown.

The TCR sequence derives from an adult man with Graves' ophthalmopathy. The rearrangement joins TRBV12-3 or TRBV12-4 to TRBJ1-1; D ambiguous. What was sequenced was peripheral blood. The CDR3 sequence is CASSLYRTGNTEAFF. The CDR3 DNA sequence: TGTGCCAGCAGTTTATATAGGACGGGGAATACTGAAGCTTTCTTT.